The rows below give T cell receptor beta chains drawn from one sample of a study of shared clonotypes between healthy human individuals. Generated by immunoSEQ multiplex PCR, the TCRdb table keeps only in-frame clones and is missing some. The data show millions of clones, 95% seen once. The sample was naive CD4+ T cells sorted from blood. The receptors stem from a man aged 18 to 29 in good health. Both conserved end residues are part of each CDR3. The D gene is left open where the match is weak. The size of a clone is reported for some rows only, either as once, few or many, or as a class for expanded clones.

J | V | D | length | size | DNA | CDR3
TRBJ2-1 | TRBV10-3 | TRBD2 | 15 | NA | TGTGCCATCAGTTCGGGACTAGCGGGGTACAATGAGCAGTTCTTC | CAISSGLAGYNEQFF
TRBJ1-1 | TRBV7-9 | TRBD1 | 17 | NA | TGTGCCAGCAGCCCTTATGCAGGACAGGGGACCAACACTGAAGCTTTCTTT | CASSPYAGQGTNTEAFF
TRBJ2-7 | TRBV4-3 | NA | 15 | NA | TGCGCCAGCAGCCAAGTAGGCATTGGCCCCTACGAGCAGTACTTC | CASSQVGIGPYEQYF
TRBJ2-1 | TRBV5-1 | TRBD2 | 15 | NA | TGCGCCAGCAGCCCCAGGACTAGCGGGAGGAATGAGCAGTTCTTC | CASSPRTSGRNEQFF
TRBJ2-5 | TRBV10-1 | TRBD2 | 17 | few | TGCGCCAGCAGTGAGATGCTAGCGGGAGGGCTTCAAGAGACCCAGTACTTC | CASSEMLAGGLQETQYF
TRBJ1-1 | TRBV14 | NA | 14 | NA | TGTGCCAGCAGCCAAACAGGGATACCCACTGAAGCTTTCTTT | CASSQTGIPTEAFF
TRBJ2-3 | TRBV7-3 | NA | 13 | NA | TGTGCCAGCAGCGCCGGAATGGGAGATACGCAGTATTTT | CASSAGMGDTQYF
TRBJ1-5 | TRBV6-5 | NA | 15 | NA | TGTGCCAGCAGTTACTCAGGGCGGCCCAATCAGCCCCAGCATTTT | CASSYSGRPNQPQHF
TRBJ2-2 | TRBV27 | NA | 13 | few | TGTGCCAGCAGTTTTAGGAGCACCGGGGAGCTGTTTTTT | CASSFRSTGELFF
TRBJ1-6 | TRBV5-1 | TRBD1 | 14 | few | TGCGCCAGCAGCGCGGGACAGGGGAATTCACCCCTCCACTTT | CASSAGQGNSPLHF
TRBJ2-4 | TRBV29-1 | TRBD1 | 13 | NA | TGCAGCGCTGAACAGGGGTGGGAAAACATTCAGTACTTC | CSAEQGWENIQYF
TRBJ1-2 | TRBV7-9 | NA | 17 | NA | TGTGCCAGCAGCTTAGCGGTCAGGGAGATAAAGGACTATGGCTACACCTTC | CASSLAVREIKDYGYTF
TRBJ2-7 | TRBV6-5 | TRBD2 | 15 | NA | TGTGCCAGCAGTCCTGGACTAGCCCACTCCTACGAGCAGTACTTC | CASSPGLAHSYEQYF
TRBJ2-3 | TRBV5-1 | NA | 15 | once | TGCGCCAGCAGCTTGTGGGGAGACGCCACAGATACGCAGTATTTT | CASSLWGDATDTQYF
TRBJ2-7 | TRBV4-3 | NA | 14 | once | TGCGCCAGCAGCCAAGGGACAGCCTCCTACGAGCAGTACTTC | CASSQGTASYEQYF
TRBJ1-6 | TRBV2 | NA | 14 | NA | TGTGCCAGCAGTCAGAGGATGACTAATTCACCCCTCCACTTT | CASSQRMTNSPLHF
TRBJ1-2 | TRBV28 | NA | 14 | NA | TGTGCCAGCAACTCTGGACCAGACGTGTATGGCTACACCTTC | CASNSGPDVYGYTF
TRBJ2-2 | TRBV25-1 | NA | 16 | NA | TGTGCCAGCAGTGAATTAGGCGGGGTGGTCTCCGGGGAGCTGTTTTTT | CASSELGGVVSGELFF
TRBJ1-2 | TRBV5-1 | NA | 12 | NA | TGCGCCAGCAGCCAACCTCCTTATGGCTACACCTTC | CASSQPPYGYTF
TRBJ1-1 | TRBV13 | NA | 15 | NA | TGTGCCAGCAGCATCCCCGGGACACTTAACACTGAAGCTTTCTTT | CASSIPGTLNTEAFF
TRBJ2-7 | TRBV6-6 | NA | 15 | NA | TGTGCCAGCAGCGACCCCGGGACGGTCTCCTACGAGCAGTACTTC | CASSDPGTVSYEQYF
TRBJ1-2 | TRBV9 | TRBD1 | 14 | NA | TGTGCCAGCAGCGTAAGGCCGCAGGGGGATGGCTACACCTTC | CASSVRPQGDGYTF
TRBJ2-1 | TRBV7-2 | NA | 14 | NA | TGTGCCAGCAGCTTAGTGAACGCCTACAATGAGCAGTTCTTC | CASSLVNAYNEQFF
TRBJ1-3 | TRBV28 | TRBD1 | 15 | NA | TGTGCCAGTCTGCGACAGGGGGCGGTAGGAAACACCATATATTTT | CASLRQGAVGNTIYF
TRBJ1-2 | TRBV18 | NA | 14 | NA | TGTGCCAGCTCACCCGACGGGCCCAACTATGGCTACACCTTC | CASSPDGPNYGYTF
TRBJ1-2 | TRBV11-3 | NA | 15 | NA | TGTGCCAGCAGCCGTCGACACAGGGAAGACTATGGCTACACCTTC | CASSRRHREDYGYTF
TRBJ2-2 | TRBV5-1 | NA | 16 | NA | TGCGCCAGCAGCTTGGGAACCGGTAAGGTCACCGGGGAGCTGTTTTTT | CASSLGTGKVTGELFF
TRBJ2-7 | TRBV28 | TRBD1 | 16 | NA | TGTGCCAGCAGTTTGTCCGGACAGGGGGCAAATTACGAGCAGTACTTC | CASSLSGQGANYEQYF
TRBJ2-5 | TRBV11-2 | TRBD2 | 17 | NA | TGTGCCAGCAGCTTAGACCCTCTTAGCGGGGGGAAAGAGACCCAGTACTTC | CASSLDPLSGGKETQYF
TRBJ1-4 | TRBV5-1 | NA | 16 | once | TGCGCCAGCAGCTTAATTCAGGGAGCAACTAATGAAAAACTGTTTTTT | CASSLIQGATNEKLFF
TRBJ2-7 | TRBV27 | TRBD1 | 16 | once | TGTGCCAGCAGTTTAACGTGGGGACAGGGTTCGTCCGAGCAGTACTTC | CASSLTWGQGSSEQYF
TRBJ1-2 | TRBV30 | NA | 15 | NA | TGTGCCTGGAGTGTACGAGGGGCCGTCCTTTATGGCTACACCTTC | CAWSVRGAVLYGYTF
TRBJ2-7 | TRBV7-8 | TRBD2 | 18 | NA | TGTGCCAGCAGCCCGTCCGCGACTAGCGGGGGGAGCTCCTACGAGCAGTACTTC | CASSPSATSGGSSYEQYF
TRBJ2-7 | TRBV19 | NA | 13 | NA | TGTGCCAGTAGTATTTGGACCGATCGTAGGCAGTACTTC | CASSIWTDRRQYF
TRBJ2-7 | TRBV11-2 | NA | 11 | NA | TGTGCCAGCAGTTTTATCCAGGAGCAGTACTTC | CASSFIQEQYF
TRBJ2-3 | TRBV19 | NA | 15 | NA | TGTGCCAGTAGTATAGCGGCGGGGACCACAGATACGCAGTATTTT | CASSIAAGTTDTQYF
TRBJ2-7 | TRBV5-1 | NA | 16 | NA | TGCGCCAGCAGCTTGGCCTTATGGGGCAGCTCCTACGAGCAGTACTTC | CASSLALWGSSYEQYF
TRBJ1-4 | TRBV6-1 | NA | 14 | NA | TGTGCCAGCACTACAGGGTTCACTAATGAAAAACTGTTTTTT | CASTTGFTNEKLFF
TRBJ2-5 | TRBV4-2 | TRBD2 | 16 | NA | TGTGCCAGCAGCCCCGGGACTAGCGGGGAGAGGGAGACCCAGTACTTC | CASSPGTSGERETQYF
TRBJ2-2 | TRBV18 | TRBD1 | 18 | NA | TGTGCCAGCTCACCTAAGACAGGGGGCTTCCAGGTGGCCGGGGAGCTGTTTTTT | CASSPKTGGFQVAGELFF
TRBJ1-2 | TRBV21-1 | NA | 14 | NA | TGTGCCAGCAGTGGAAAAGGTCGGGCGCGGGGCTACACCTTC | CASSGKGRARGYTF
TRBJ2-3 | TRBV7-9 | NA | 14 | NA | TGTGCCAGCAGCTCGCAAGCGAACACAGATACGCAGTATTTT | CASSSQANTDTQYF
TRBJ2-3 | TRBV2 | TRBD1 | 15 | NA | TGTGCCAGCAGACCCGGGACAGTAAACACAGATACGCAGTATTTT | CASRPGTVNTDTQYF
TRBJ1-4 | TRBV29-1 | NA | 16 | NA | TGCAGCGTTGAAGTGAGGAAGGGGCCGGGTAGTGAAAAACTGTTTTTT | CSVEVRKGPGSEKLFF
TRBJ2-1 | TRBV30 | NA | 16 | NA | TGTGCCTGGGACCAGAAGGGTAGCAGACTATACAATGAGCAGTTCTTC | CAWDQKGSRLYNEQFF
TRBJ1-1 | TRBV5-1 | NA | 14 | NA | TGCGCCAGCAGCAATGACCCTTTGGCTGGGGAAGCTTTCTTT | CASSNDPLAGEAFF
TRBJ2-5 | TRBV14 | NA | 14 | NA | TGTGCCAGCAGCCGGGACACCGTTCAGGAGACCCAGTACTTC | CASSRDTVQETQYF
TRBJ2-2 | TRBV11-1 | NA | 15 | NA | TGTGCCAGCACCCTGCAAGGAGGGGACACCGGGGAGCTGTTTTTT | CASTLQGGDTGELFF
TRBJ2-7 | TRBV5-1 | NA | 13 | NA | TGCGCCAGCAGCTTGGAAACCGCGGGCGAGCAGTACTTC | CASSLETAGEQYF
TRBJ2-3 | TRBV18 | TRBD2 | 16 | NA | TGTGCCAGCTCACCCCCGAACGGGGGGGCCAAAGATACGCAGTATTTT | CASSPPNGGAKDTQYF
TRBJ2-7 | TRBV9 | NA | 16 | NA | TGTGCCAGCAGCCCCAGGTTGGGGCCCGGCGGGTACGAGCAGTACTTC | CASSPRLGPGGYEQYF
TRBJ2-1 | TRBV5-1 | NA | 15 | NA | TGCGCCAGCAGCTTGGCTGACGGGAGTTACAATGAGCAGTTCTTC | CASSLADGSYNEQFF
TRBJ2-6 | TRBV4-1 | TRBD1 | 19 | NA | TGCGCCAGCAGCCAAGATCTGAGACAGGGTAGGGCTGGGGCCAACGTCCTGACTTTC | CASSQDLRQGRAGANVLTF
TRBJ2-5 | TRBV10-3 | NA | 14 | NA | TGTGCCATCAGTGAGTATGGCGGGCAAGAGACCCAGTACTTC | CAISEYGGQETQYF
TRBJ2-7 | TRBV28 | TRBD1 | 14 | NA | TGTGCCAGCAGTTTATATGGGACAGGCTACGAGCAGTACTTC | CASSLYGTGYEQYF
TRBJ1-2 | TRBV10-3 | NA | 14 | NA | TGTGCCATCAGTGTAGACGGCGAAATCTATGGCTACACCTTC | CAISVDGEIYGYTF
TRBJ1-2 | TRBV28 | NA | 16 | NA | TGTGCCAGCAGTATCGGACAGACACGAACGGACTATGGCTACACCTTC | CASSIGQTRTDYGYTF
TRBJ2-1 | TRBV10-3 | NA | 14 | NA | TGTGCCATCAGTGTAGCGCCGTCCTACAATGAGCAGTTCTTC | CAISVAPSYNEQFF
TRBJ2-2 | TRBV9 | NA | 15 | NA | TGTGCCAGCAGCGTAGGGGGCTGGAACACCGGGGAGCTGTTTTTT | CASSVGGWNTGELFF
TRBJ2-2 | TRBV7-3 | TRBD2 | 20 | NA | TGTGCCAGCAGCTTAACGGGGACTAGCGGGGGATCCACCTTCACCGGGGAGCTGTTTTTT | CASSLTGTSGGSTFTGELFF